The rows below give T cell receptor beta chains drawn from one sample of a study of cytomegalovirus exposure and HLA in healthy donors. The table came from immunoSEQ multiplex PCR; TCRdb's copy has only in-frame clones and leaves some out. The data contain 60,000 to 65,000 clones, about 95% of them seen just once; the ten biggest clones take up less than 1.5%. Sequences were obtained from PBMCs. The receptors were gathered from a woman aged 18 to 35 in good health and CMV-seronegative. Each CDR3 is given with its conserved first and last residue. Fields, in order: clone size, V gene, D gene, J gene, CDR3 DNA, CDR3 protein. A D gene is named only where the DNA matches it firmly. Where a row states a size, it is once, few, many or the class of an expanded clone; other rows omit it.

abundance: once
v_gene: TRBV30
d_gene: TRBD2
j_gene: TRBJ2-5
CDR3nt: TGTGCCTGGAGAGTAGCGGGAGGAAAAGAGACCCAGTACTTC
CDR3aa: CAWRVAGGKETQYF

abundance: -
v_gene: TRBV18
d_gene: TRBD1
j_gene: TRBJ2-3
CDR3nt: TGTGCCAGCTCACCGAGGACAGGGCCGGCAGATACGCAGTATTTT
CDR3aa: CASSPRTGPADTQYF

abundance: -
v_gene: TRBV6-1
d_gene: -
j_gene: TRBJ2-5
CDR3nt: TGTGCCACCGGCCCCGCAGGGCGGCAAGAGACCCAGTACTTC
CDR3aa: CATGPAGRQETQYF

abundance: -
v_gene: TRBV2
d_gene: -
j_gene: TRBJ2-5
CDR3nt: TGTGCCAGCAGTGTTGGGGGGATGGAGACCCAGTACTTC
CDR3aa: CASSVGGMETQYF

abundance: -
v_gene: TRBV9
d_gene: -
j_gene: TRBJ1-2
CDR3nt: TGTGCCAGCAGCGTGGGGGGGGTGGGTAACTATGGCTACACCTTC
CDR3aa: CASSVGGVGNYGYTF

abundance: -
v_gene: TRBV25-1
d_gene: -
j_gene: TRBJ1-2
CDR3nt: TGTGCCAGCAGTGACAGTTCCAACTATGGCTACACCTTC
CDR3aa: CASSDSSNYGYTF

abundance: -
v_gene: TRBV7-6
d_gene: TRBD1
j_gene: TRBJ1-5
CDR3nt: TGTGCCAGCAGCCCAGGGACAGGGAGGAGAGGGCAGCCCCAGCATTTT
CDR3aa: CASSPGTGRRGQPQHF

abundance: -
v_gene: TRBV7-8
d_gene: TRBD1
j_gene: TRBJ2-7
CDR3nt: TGTGCCAGCAGCTTAGGGGACAGCCACAGGGAGCAGTACTTC
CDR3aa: CASSLGDSHREQYF

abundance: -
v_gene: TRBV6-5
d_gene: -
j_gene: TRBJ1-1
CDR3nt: TGTGCCAGCAGTACGGTGAACACTGAAGCTTTCTTT
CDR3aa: CASSTVNTEAFF

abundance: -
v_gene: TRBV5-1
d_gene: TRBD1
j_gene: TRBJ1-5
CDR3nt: TGCGCCAGCAGCCCAGAGGGGGCAGGTCAGCCCCAGCATTTT
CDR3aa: CASSPEGAGQPQHF